One and the same sample provided the 13 T cell receptor beta chains below, sequenced in a study of shared clonotypes between healthy human individuals. Clones were read by immunoSEQ multiplex PCR, and TCRdb kept only the in-frame ones, dropping some. The repertoire has approximately 940,000 clones, over 75% of them found once; the top ten carry nearly 1.5%. Material: memory CD4+ T cells sorted from blood. Subset defined: CD45RA-negative fraction. These receptors originate from a man younger than 35 in good health.

The chain recombines TRBV9 with TRBJ2-7; tentatively, D is TRBD1 (6 bases). Per the germline V gene, CDR1 is SGDLS and CDR2 is YYNGEE. Trimming stripped 4 bases from V and 0 bases from J, with 14 bases between. The CDR3 covers 15 residues. The CDR3 spells CASSPRGTSSYEQYF. The DNA for the CDR3 is TGTGCCAGCAGCCCCAGGGGTACGAGCTCCTACGAGCAGTACTTC.

The chain is built from TRBV10-3 and TRBJ1-1, with D perhaps TRBD1 (5 bases). V lost 6 bases and J 0 bases, leaving 14 bases between the germline ends. This CDR3 spans 15 amino acids. The germline CDR1 and CDR2 sequences are ENHRY and SYGVKD. Here the CDR3 reads CAISAGGELNTEAFF. CDR3 nucleotides: TGTGCCATCAGCGCGGGGGGAGAACTGAACACTGAAGCTTTCTTT.

The chain couples TRBV18 to TRBJ2-2, with 8 bases aligning to TRBD1. CDR3 length: 16 amino acids. V shed 2 bases and J 6 bases; nucleotides not matched to a gene: 8. Germline lookup yields CDR1 KGHSH and CDR2 LQKENI. DNA of the CDR3: TGTGCCAGCTCACCATCCGACAGGGGAGTCGCCGGGGAGCTGTTTTTT. Translated: CASSPSDRGVAGELFF. Drawing the rest from reference TRBV18 and TRBJ2-2, the complete variable domain is NAGVMQNPRHLVRRRGQEARLRCSPMKGHSHVYWYRQLPEEGLKFMVYLQKENIIDESGMPKERFSAEFPKEGPSILRIQQVVRGDSAAYFCASSPSDRGVAGELFFGEGSRLTVL.

CDR3 bases: TGTGCCAGCAGCCCAACCGAGACAGGGGGGAAAGAGACCCAGTACTTC. Its translation: CASSPTETGGKETQYF. The V and J genes are TRBV7-9 and TRBJ2-5; 9 nucleotides line up with TRBD1. From germline, CDR1 is SEHNR and CDR2 FQNEAQ (reference sequence). This CDR3 is built from 16 residues. V dropped 5 bases and J dropped 3; count of bases not matched to a gene: 10.

The chain is built from TRBV6-1 and TRBJ1-5, with D hard to call. Germline V CDR1 and CDR2: MNHNS, SASEGT. The CDR3 has 13 residues. Trimming took 6 bases from V and 4 from J, leaving 10 bases between them. The CDR3, as DNA: TGTGCCAGCAGGGTGAACAGAAATCAGCCCCAGCATTTT. It specifies CASRVNRNQPQHF.

The chain links TRBV5-5 to TRBJ2-7; D is unresolved. This CDR3 has 16 residues. Germline CDR1 is SGHKS and CDR2 is YYEKEE (reference sequence). Trimming stripped 5 bases from V and 3 bases from J, with 21 bases between. DNA for the CDR3: TGTGCCAGCAGTCGTCGCGGCGACCCGTCGGGCTACGAGCAGTACTTC. It encodes CASSRRGDPSGYEQYF. The full variable domain, with the rest looked up from reference TRBV5-5 and TRBJ2-7, is DAGVTQSPTHLIKTRGQQVTLRCSPISGHKSVSWYQQVLGQGPQFIFQYYEKEERGRGNFPDRFSARQFPNYSSELNVNALLLGDSALYLCASSRRGDPSGYEQYFGPGTRLTVT.

This clone has a handful of counts. The rearrangement links TRBV19 to TRBJ1-5; a possible D gene is TRBD1 (5 bases). This CDR3 has 16 residues. From germline, CDR1 is LNHDA and CDR2 SQIVND (reference sequence). V was clipped by 3 bases and J by 6 bases, with 18 bases between them. The CDR3 DNA reads TGTGCCAGTAGTATGTCCGGCAACCTGGGGGGTCAGCCCCAGCATTTT. Translating it yields CASSMSGNLGGQPQHF.

The V and J genes are TRBV6-6 and TRBJ1-1; possibly TRBD1 for D (6 bases). Trimming removed 6 bases at V and 8 bases at J, with 13 bases between. This CDR3 is built from 12 residues. Germline CDR1 is MNHNY and CDR2 is SVGAGI (reference sequence). CDR3 region: CASRPQGREAFF. CDR3 in DNA: TGTGCCAGCAGGCCACAGGGTAGGGAAGCTTTCTTT.

The chain is built from TRBV6-5 and TRBJ2-2, with TRBD2 identical over 7 bases. Germline V gives CDR1 MNHEY, CDR2 SVGAGI. The junction had 6 bases not matched to a gene; V was cut back by 0 bases and J by 5 bases. CDR3 size: 16 residues. The CDR3 spells CASSYSAGAGTGELFF. CDR3 sequence (DNA): TGTGCCAGCAGTTACTCGGCGGGAGCAGGGACCGGGGAGCTGTTTTTT.

This chain joins TRBV4-1 and TRBJ2-2, with TRBD2 identical over 8 bases. The CDR3 extends over 17 amino acids. V gave up 3 bases and J gave up 0 bases; unmatched junction bases: 6. The germline gives CDR1 MGHRA, CDR2 YSYEKL. CDR3 sequence: CASSHLPGLANTGELFF. As DNA, the CDR3 is TGCGCCAGCAGCCACCTCCCGGGACTAGCGAACACCGGGGAGCTGTTTTTT.

This chain connects TRBV7-2 to TRBJ2-7, with D tentatively TRBD2 (6 bases). Germline values: CDR1 SGHTA, CDR2 FQGNSA. Trimming took off 4 bases at V and 3 bases at J, with 10 bases between the two ends. This CDR3 has 13 amino acids. CDR3 nucleotides: TGTGCCAGCAGCTCCAGACTAGACTACGAGCAGTACTTC. It yields the protein CASSSRLDYEQYF.

The chain uses TRBV27 and TRBJ2-5; 7 nucleotides line up with TRBD1. CDR3 length equals 15 residues. Losses at the gene ends were 9 bases for V and 4 bases for J; bases not matched to a gene: 14. The V gene's germline CDR1 is MNHEY and CDR2 SMNVEV (reference sequence). The CDR3 DNA reads TGTGCCAGTCACACTACAGGGGCGAGGGCAGAGACCCAGTACTTC. It codes for CASHTTGARAETQYF.

The chain employs TRBV6-1 and TRBJ2-3; D is possibly TRBD1 or TRBD2 (5 bases each). This CDR3 spans 14 amino acids. Germline V gene lookup returns CDR1 MNHNS and CDR2 SASEGT. The ends were cut back, 4 bases at V and 2 bases at J, with 10 bases in the middle. CDR3 amino acids: CASSVGTATDTQYF. The CDR3 bases are TGTGCCAGCAGTGTAGGGACCGCCACAGATACGCAGTATTTT.